The 27 T cell receptor beta chains below all came from one sample that was sequenced in a study of cytomegalovirus exposure and HLA in healthy donors. PCR was performed using 60 Vbeta and 13 Jbeta primers. TCRdb keeps only in-frame clones here, not all; method: immunoSEQ multiplex PCR. The table has about 190,000 clones, around 67% seen once. Sequences were obtained from PBMCs. These receptors were collected from a woman aged 30 to 39 in good health and CMV-seropositive.

This chain links TRBV7-9 with TRBJ2-1; 11 bases map to TRBD2. Germline CDR1 and CDR2: SEHNR and FQNEAQ (reference sequence). This CDR3 is 15 amino acids long. Germline trimming cut 5 bases from V and 8 bases from J; bases unmatched to any gene: 8. The CDR3 nucleotides read TGTGCCAGCAGCCGCACTAGCGGGAGAACCCATGAGCAGTTCTTC. Its translation: CASSRTSGRTHEQFF.

This chain uses TRBV28 with TRBJ1-1; perhaps TRBD1 as D (5 bases). The V and J ends lost 7 bases and 10 bases respectively, with 16 bases between them. Germline CDR1 reads MDHEN; CDR2 reads SYDVKM. The length of the CDR3 is 12 residues. The CDR3: CASISPGEVAFF. The DNA of the CDR3 is TGTGCCAGCATCTCGCCGGGGGAAGTAGCTTTCTTT.

This rearrangement joins TRBV15 to TRBJ1-1; D is undetermined. This CDR3 region has 15 residues. Germline CDR1 and CDR2: LNHNV and YYDKDF (reference sequence). V was clipped by 3 bases and J by 6 bases, with 17 bases between them. Written as DNA, the CDR3 is TGTGCCACCAGCAGCGACTCGGCGCGCTGGGCTGAAGCTTTCTTT. Amino acids: CATSSDSARWAEAFF.

CDR3 sequence reads: CASSDNRDLEYGYTF. DNA for the CDR3: TGCGCCAGCAGTGACAACAGGGACCTAGAATATGGCTACACCTTC. The genes are TRBV10-1 and TRBJ1-2, with a possible D match to TRBD1 (6 bases). V was trimmed by 3 bases and J by 5 bases, leaving 16 bases between them. The CDR3 runs 15 residues. Germline-derived CDR1 and CDR2 are WNHNN and SYGVQD (reference sequence).

The rearrangement joins TRBV28 to TRBJ2-5; maybe TRBD2 (7 bases). The germline V gene has CDR1 MDHEN and CDR2 SYDVKM. V lost 3 bases to trimming and J lost 13 bases, with 18 bases between them. The length of the CDR3 is 13 residues. DNA for the CDR3: TGTGCCAGCAGTTTGATAGGGGGGGGCAGGGCGTACTTC. The encoded protein is CASSLIGGGRAYF.

The chain links TRBV28 to TRBJ2-2; 14 bases map to TRBD2. Trimming at V came to 8 bases and at J to 6 bases, leaving 8 bases not matched to a gene. Germline CDR1 and CDR2: MDHEN and SYDVKM. This CDR3 comprises 16 residues. The CDR3 sequence: CASRRQGLAGAGELFF. CDR3 coding DNA: TGTGCCAGCCGCCGACAGGGACTAGCGGGAGCCGGGGAGCTGTTTTTT.

The chain is built from TRBV6-1 and TRBJ2-7; no reliable D call. Germline loops: CDR1 MNHNS, CDR2 SASEGT. Trimming removed 4 bases at V and 2 bases at J, with 15 bases between. The CDR3 length is 15 residues. CDR3 coding DNA: TGTGCCAGCAGTGTTGTCCGTACCGCTACCTACGAGCAGTACTTC. Protein: CASSVVRTATYEQYF.

The V and J genes are TRBV2 and TRBJ2-3, with D perhaps matching TRBD2 (5 bases). The CDR3 is 19 amino acids. Between the trimmed V and J ends, which lost 0 bases and 4 bases, there was a span of 23 bases. Germline V lookup: CDR1 SNHLY, CDR2 FYNNEI. Here the CDR3 reads CASSEAGPRTHRAPDTQYF. CDR3 nucleotide sequence: TGTGCCAGCAGTGAAGCCGGACCTAGGACTCACCGGGCCCCAGATACGCAGTATTTT. Full variable domain (missing parts from reference TRBV2 and TRBJ2-3): EPEVTQTPSHQVTQMGQEVILRCVPISNHLYFYWYRQILGQKVEFLVSFYNNEISEKSEIFDDQFSVERPDGSNFTLKIRSTKLEDSAMYFCASSEAGPRTHRAPDTQYFGPGTRLTVL.

Comment on this clone: Other DNA sequences in this specimen translate into the identical CDR3. The CDR3 reads CASSRTSGNDEQYF. As DNA, the CDR3 is TGCGCCAGCAGCCGGACTAGCGGGAACGACGAGCAGTACTTC. V is TRBV5-1 and J is TRBJ2-7; 12 bases agree with TRBD2. CDR1 is SGHRS, CDR2 YFSETQ, per germline. The CDR3 totals 14 residues. Unmatched junction bases numbered 4, after V lost 4 bases and J lost 5 bases.

V is TRBV27 and J is TRBJ2-1; 10 positions match TRBD2. The germline gives CDR1 MNHEY, CDR2 SMNVEV (reference sequence). The V segment lost 6 bases and the J segment 9 bases; nucleotides outside the gene matches: 8. The CDR3 loop spans 14 amino acids. CDR3 residues: CASRGLALSSEQFF. The CDR3 bases are TGTGCCAGCAGGGGACTAGCGCTCTCCAGTGAGCAGTTCTTC.

This sequence joins TRBV5-8 and TRBJ2-3, with a tentative D call TRBD2 (6 bases). The CDR3 totals 15 residues. The germline gives CDR1 SGHTS, CDR2 YDEGEE. V lost 2 bases and J lost 2, with 12 bases in between. The CDR3 reads CASSFGTHYTDTQYF. The CDR3 region has the DNA TGTGCCAGCAGCTTCGGGACTCACTACACAGATACGCAGTATTTT.

This clone was found once. The chain links TRBV2 to TRBJ2-7; 11 bases align to TRBD2. This CDR3 is 15 amino acids long. Per the germline V gene, CDR1 is SNHLY and CDR2 is FYNNEI. V trimming: 0 bases; J trimming: 7 bases; junction bases outside the gene matches: 5. This chain's CDR3 is CASSEAGLAGGEQYF. The CDR3 nucleotides read TGTGCCAGCAGTGAAGCAGGGTTAGCGGGAGGGGAGCAGTACTTC.

CDR3 nucleotide sequence: TGTGCCAGCACCTCGACGACAGGGTACACTGAAGCTTTCTTT. This codes for CASTSTTGYTEAFF. The rearrangement links TRBV27 to TRBJ1-1, with 7 positions matching TRBD1. The CDR3 runs to 14 residues. V shed 7 bases, J shed 3 bases, and the junction held 8 bases outside the gene matches. CDR1 is MNHEY and CDR2 is SMNVEV in the germline V gene (reference sequence).

With regard to this clone: At one end the junction does not follow the germline gene, possibly because of a read error. The chain couples TRBV5-4 to TRBJ2-7, with 9 nucleotides matching TRBD2. Per the germline V gene, CDR1 is SGHNT and CDR2 is YYREEE (reference sequence). CDR3 length: 16 amino acids. The CDR3 DNA sequence: TGTGCCGGCAGCTTGGCCGGGACTAGCCTAATTCTCGAGCAGTACTTC. Amino acids: CAGSLAGTSLILEQYF.

The V call is TRBV7-2, the J call TRBJ2-5; D is undetermined. Trimming pared 6 bases from V and 4 bases from J, leaving 6 bases between. This CDR3 has 11 residues. The V gene's germline CDR1 is SGHTA and CDR2 FQGNSA. For the CDR3, the DNA is TGTGCCAGCAGTCGGAGAGAGACCCAGTACTTC. The encoded protein is CASSRRETQYF.

The chain has TRBV2 and TRBJ1-4; a weak D match, TRBD1 (5 bases). The germline V and J ends were trimmed by 4 bases and 3 bases, with 15 bases remaining between them. Germline CDR1 is SNHLY and CDR2 is FYNNEI. The CDR3 contains 16 residues. The CDR3 is CASSARGRRANEKLFF. The CDR3 DNA is TGTGCCAGCAGTGCAAGGGGCAGAAGGGCTAATGAAAAACTGTTTTTT.

This rearrangement joins TRBV27 to TRBJ2-1; the match to TRBD2 covers 10 bases. Germline assignment: CDR1 MNHEY and CDR2 SMNVEV (reference sequence). This CDR3 is 16 amino acids long. Trimming cost V 3 bases and J 6 bases; bases outside gene matches: 8. CDR3 protein: CASSFEGASGSNEQFF. The CDR3, as DNA: TGTGCCAGCAGTTTCGAAGGGGCTAGCGGGAGCAATGAGCAGTTCTTC.

The chain recombines TRBV7-9 with TRBJ2-2, with 7 bases fitting TRBD1. The CDR3 spans 16 residues. Looked up from germline, CDR1 is SEHNR and CDR2 is FQNEAQ (reference sequence). The ends lost 3 bases at V and 3 bases at J; junction bases unmatched: 7. The CDR3 sequence: CASSFRDSADTGELFF. CDR3 nucleotides: TGTGCCAGCAGCTTCCGGGACAGCGCGGACACCGGGGAGCTGTTTTTT.

In DNA, the CDR3 is TGCGCCAGCAGCTTGGCCGGTACGAGCAATCAGCCCCAGCATTTT. As protein: CASSLAGTSNQPQHF. The rearrangement uses TRBV5-1 and TRBJ1-5; D remains unclear. This CDR3 region has 15 residues. Germline assignment: CDR1 SGHRS and CDR2 YFSETQ. Trimming left V 0 bases short and J 1 base short, with 8 bases between.

This clone was recorded a few times. The V gene is TRBV5-1, the J gene TRBJ1-4; unclear D gene. Germline CDR1 is SGHRS and CDR2 is YFSETQ. The V and J ends lost 0 bases and 6 bases respectively, with 9 bases between them. The CDR3 runs to 14 residues. The CDR3 protein is CASSLASFDEKLFF. CDR3 in DNA: TGCGCCAGCAGCTTGGCCAGTTTCGATGAAAAACTGTTTTTT.

This chain links TRBV7-9 with TRBJ2-2; the D is unclear. The V gene's germline CDR1 is SEHNR and CDR2 FQNEAQ (reference sequence). Trimming stripped 3 bases from V and 2 bases from J, with 16 bases between. This CDR3 region has 17 residues. The CDR3 DNA is TGTGCCAGCAGCTTTCCTCTTACGGGTCTAAACACCGGGGAGCTGTTTTTT. Amino acids: CASSFPLTGLNTGELFF.

V and J are TRBV15 and TRBJ1-1; D is perhaps TRBD1 (6 bases). The CDR3 runs 15 residues. CDR1 is LNHNV and CDR2 is YYDKDF in the germline V gene (reference sequence). Trimming left V 5 bases short and J 1 base short, with 14 bases between. The CDR3 loop is CATSPTGLPNTEAFF. CDR3 DNA: TGTGCCACCAGCCCTACAGGGCTTCCGAACACTGAAGCTTTCTTT. Complete variable domain (other parts from reference TRBV15 and TRBJ1-1): DAMVIQNPRYQVTQFGKPVTLSCSQTLNHNVMYWYQQKSSQAPKLLFHYYDKDFNNEADTPDNFQSRRPNTSFCFLDIRSPGLGDTAMYLCATSPTGLPNTEAFFGQGTRLTVV.

In its sample, this clone was seen a few times. This rearrangement joins TRBV6-6 to TRBJ2-7; D possibly corresponds to TRBD2 (6 bases). This CDR3 is built from 14 residues. Trimming stripped 0 bases from V and 7 bases from J, with 13 bases between. In germline, CDR1 is MNHNY, CDR2 SVGAGI (reference sequence). CDR3 sequence: CASSYSKWGREQYF. The CDR3 region has the DNA TGTGCCAGCAGTTACTCGAAATGGGGGAGGGAGCAGTACTTC.

The sample holds a few counts of this clone. The V and J genes are TRBV9 and TRBJ2-2; D is possibly TRBD1 (6 bases). CDR1 is SGDLS, CDR2 YYNGEE, per germline. Trimming removed 3 bases from V and 3 bases from J, with 15 bases in between. The CDR3 runs 16 residues. The CDR3 DNA reads TGTGCCAGCAGCGCCCTACAGGGAATTGACACCGGGGAGCTGTTTTTT. Translation: CASSALQGIDTGELFF.

The rearrangement links TRBV28 to TRBJ2-7; D perhaps matches TRBD1 (5 bases). The CDR3 sequence is 14 residues long. With 6 bases removed from V and 0 bases from J, the gap between germline ends came to 12 bases. Germline V gives CDR1 MDHEN, CDR2 SYDVKM. Written as DNA, the CDR3 is TGTGCCAGCAGGGAACAGGTCCCCTCCTACGAGCAGTACTTC. This codes for CASREQVPSYEQYF.

This clone was observed a single time. The chain combines TRBV7-9 with TRBJ2-7; perhaps TRBD1 as D (5 bases). The CDR3 totals 15 residues. V was cut by 2 bases and J by 2 bases, with 13 bases left in between. Germline CDR1 reads SEHNR; CDR2 reads FQNEAQ (reference sequence). CDR3 protein: CASSLMGPGAYEQYF. CDR3 bases: TGTGCCAGCAGCTTAATGGGGCCCGGAGCCTACGAGCAGTACTTC.

The sample holds one count of this clone. The rearrangement joins TRBV27 to TRBJ2-1; 14 bases map to TRBD2. With V trimmed by 4 bases and J by 7 bases, 15 bases remained unmatched. The length of the CDR3 is 19 residues. Per germline, CDR1 MNHEY and CDR2 SMNVEV (reference sequence). The CDR3 spells CASSSLSTGLAGVWNEQFF. The CDR3 coding sequence is TGTGCCAGCAGTTCTCTTTCCACGGGACTAGCGGGAGTATGGAATGAGCAGTTCTTC.